The 6 T cell receptor beta chains presented below share a single source sample, sequenced in a study of PD-1 blockade in mismatch repair-deficient tumors. Measured with immunoSEQ multiplex PCR; TCRdb has only the in-frame clones, and not every one. The profile shows roughly 80,000 clones, about 84% of them singletons. Sequenced material: peripheral blood, taken 12 weeks after starting pembrolizumab. These receptors were obtained from an adult with mismatch repair-deficient cancer.

The chain combines TRBV25-1 with TRBJ2-7; D is uncertain. V dropped 3 bases and J dropped 2 bases, with 17 bases sitting between them. CDR3 length: 16 amino acids. CDR1 is MGHDK and CDR2 is SYGVNS in the germline V gene. The CDR3 nucleotides read TGTGCCAGCAGTGAGGCTTCTGGCTCCGGAACCTACGAGCAGTACTTC. This codes for CASSEASGSGTYEQYF.

This chain uses TRBV27 with TRBJ2-3; TRBD2 agrees at 10 bases. This CDR3 is 15 amino acids long. CDR1 MNHEY and CDR2 SMNVEV come from the germline V gene (reference sequence). V dropped 2 bases and J dropped 4; count of bases not matched to a gene: 3. The CDR3 DNA follows: TGTGCCAGCAGTTTAAGCGGGAGGGTGGCAGATACGCAGTATTTT. Its translation: CASSLSGRVADTQYF.

The genes are TRBV7-3 and TRBJ1-2, with D hard to call. V lost 1 base, J lost 3 bases, and 12 bases lay in between. There are 15 residues in the CDR3. CDR1 and CDR2 from the germline V gene are SGHTA and FQGTGA. The CDR3 DNA reads as TGTGCCAGCAGCTTAAGGGCGGCCAGCGACTATGGCTACACCTTC. Translation gives CASSLRAASDYGYTF.

The chain has TRBV5-6 and TRBJ1-1; TRBD1 matches 12 bases. V was clipped by 1 base and J by 3 bases; unmatched bases: 7. Looked up from germline, CDR1 is SGHDT and CDR2 is YYEEEE. The CDR3 is 17 residues long. The CDR3: CASSLLGQGAWDTEAFF. CDR3 nucleotides: TGTGCCAGCAGCTTGTTGGGACAGGGGGCATGGGACACTGAAGCTTTCTTT.

V usage is TRBV29-1 and J usage is TRBJ2-3; D perhaps matches TRBD2 (5 bases). The CDR3 spans 14 residues. V dropped 4 bases and J dropped 4 bases, with 15 bases sitting between them. CDR1 SQVTM and CDR2 ANQGSEA come from the germline V gene. As DNA, the CDR3 is TGCAGCGTTGGTCTTAGAGCGGTCCCAGATACGCAGTATTTT. Its protein is CSVGLRAVPDTQYF.

The rearrangement links TRBV6-1 to TRBJ2-1; 10 bases map to TRBD2. There are 15 residues in the CDR3. CDR1 and CDR2 from the germline V gene are MNHNS and SASEGT. Trimming at V came to 2 bases and at J to 6 bases, leaving 4 bases not matched to a gene. The CDR3 protein is CASSEPSGRANEQFF. The DNA of the CDR3 is TGTGCCAGCAGTGAACCCAGCGGGAGGGCCAATGAGCAGTTCTTC.